This passage covers 14 T cell receptor beta chains from one sample sequenced in a study of identical twins (TCRdb year 2016). Library construction relied on 5' RACE. Instrument used: Illumina HiSeq 2000. TCRdb redid the processing of the public reads, applying fastp at Q25 and MiXCR, and retained in-frame beta chains. Each CDR3 protein gets just one entry, which takes the most common genes and DNA from the rows behind it. The sample yields some 1,600,000 distinct CDR3 sequences; about 31% were counted once. 0.27% of the sample goes to the ten largest clones. The specimen was cord blood. The receptors come from a newborn girl in good health.

The gene calls are TRBV20-1 and TRBJ2-3; D not resolved. CDR3 length equals 13 residues. Germline V gene lookup returns CDR1 DFQATT and CDR2 SNEGSKA (reference sequence). The ends were cut back, 1 base at V and 3 bases at J, with 8 bases in the middle. CDR3 loop: CSARVKETDTQYF. CDR3 sequence (DNA): TGCAGTGCTAGAGTGAAGGAAACAGATACGCAGTATTTT.

The chain is built from TRBV16 and TRBJ2-1, with TRBD1 identical over 8 bases. The junction had 3 bases not matched to a gene; V was cut back by 1 base and J by 4 bases. The CDR3 is 15 amino acids. From germline, CDR1 is KGHSY and CDR2 FQNENV. The CDR3 loop reads CASSQWNRGYNEQFF. The CDR3 DNA is TGTGCCAGCAGCCAATGGAACAGGGGGTACAATGAGCAGTTCTTC.

CDR3 region: CATSDPSGSLNTQYF. The CDR3 DNA reads TGTGCCACCAGTGATCCCTCCGGTTCCCTTAATACGCAGTATTTT. This chain uses TRBV24-1 with TRBJ2-3; no reliable D call. This CDR3 is 15 amino acids long. Germline loops: CDR1 KGHDR, CDR2 SFDVKD. V dropped 3 bases and J dropped 7 bases, with 16 bases sitting between them.

The chain has TRBV20-1 and TRBJ2-1; D ambiguous. Germline V gene sequence: CDR1 DFQATT, CDR2 SNEGSKA (reference sequence). Trimming pared 0 bases from V and 7 bases from J, leaving 16 bases between. CDR3 length equals 15 residues. The CDR3 DNA is TGCAGTGCTAGAGAGATAAAAAACCCCCGAAATGAGCAGTTCTTC. Translating it yields CSAREIKNPRNEQFF.

This chain uses TRBV3-1 with TRBJ1-6; D gene ambiguous. Trimming removed 0 bases at V and 2 bases at J, with 11 bases between. This CDR3 has 17 amino acids. The germline CDR1 and CDR2 sequences are LGHDT and YNNKEL (reference sequence). The CDR3: CASSQDGQLPYNSPLHF. CDR3 nucleotide sequence: TGTGCCAGCAGCCAAGATGGGCAGCTCCCCTATAATTCACCCCTCCACTTT. Complete variable domain (other parts from reference TRBV3-1 and TRBJ1-6): DTAVSQTPKYLVTQMGNDKSIKCEQNLGHDTMYWYKQDSKKFLKIMFSYNNKELIINETVPNRFSPKSPDKAHLNLHINSLELGDSAVYFCASSQDGQLPYNSPLHFGNGTRLTVT.

The V gene is TRBV7-8, the J gene TRBJ1-5; TRBD1 is a possible D gene (6 bases). The CDR3 loop spans 18 amino acids. Trimming stripped 8 bases from V and 4 bases from J, with 27 bases between. Per the germline V gene, CDR1 is SGHVS and CDR2 is FQNEAQ. The DNA for the CDR3 is TGTGCCAGCTCTGATTTCGGCCCGAAGGGACACCTAAATCAGCCCCAGCATTTT. Amino acids: CASSDFGPKGHLNQPQHF.

The rearrangement links TRBV20-1 to TRBJ2-2; 11 bases are shared with TRBD2. Germline loops: CDR1 DFQATT, CDR2 SNEGSKA (reference sequence). The CDR3 totals 14 residues. V lost 5 bases and J lost 1; bases outside the gene matches: 0. CDR3 sequence (DNA): TGCAGTGCTGGACTAGCGGGGAACACCGGGGAGCTGTTTTTT. It translates to CSAGLAGNTGELFF.

This clonotype was observed a handful of times. This sequence joins TRBV20-1 and TRBJ2-7; D is undetermined. The germline CDR1 and CDR2 sequences are DFQATT and SNEGSKA (reference sequence). This CDR3 is built from 12 residues. Trimming cost V 3 bases and J 5 bases, with 11 bases left between them. The DNA of the CDR3 is TGCAGTGCTAGTCGTGGGGAAAACGAGCAGTACTTC. Residues: CSASRGENEQYF.

V is TRBV6-6 and J is TRBJ2-3; 7 positions agree with TRBD2. V trimming: 6 bases; J trimming: 1 base; junction bases outside the gene matches: 4. This CDR3 spans 14 amino acids. In germline, CDR1 is MNHNY, CDR2 SVGAGI (reference sequence). Here the CDR3 reads CASRKRGRTDTQYF. In DNA form, the CDR3 reads TGTGCCAGCAGAAAGCGGGGTCGCACAGATACGCAGTATTTT.

The chain carries TRBV9 and TRBJ2-7; possibly TRBD2 for D (5 bases). Germline CDR1 is SGDLS and CDR2 is YYNGEE. CDR3 length: 15 amino acids. V dropped 1 base and J dropped 2 bases, with 13 bases sitting between them. The CDR3 DNA reads as TGTGCCAGCAGCGTACTTTCCGAGGGCCCCTACGAGCAGTACTTC. This gives the protein CASSVLSEGPYEQYF.

The genes are TRBV4-2 and TRBJ1-5; 7 nucleotides line up with TRBD1. The CDR3 totals 16 residues. Germline V gene data show CDR1 as LGHNA and CDR2 as YNFKEQ. V shed 3 bases, J shed 5 bases, and the junction held 10 bases outside the gene matches. The CDR3 nucleotides read TGTGCCAGCAGCCAGGAATCCGGGACAGTGGATCAGCCCCAGCATTTT. As protein: CASSQESGTVDQPQHF.

This clonotype was detected once. V is TRBV4-2 and J is TRBJ2-1; the match to TRBD1 covers 7 bases. This CDR3 spans 16 amino acids. CDR1 is LGHNA, CDR2 YNFKEQ, per germline. J lost 2 bases, V lost 0 bases, and 4 bases had no gene match. The CDR3 DNA sequence: TGTGCCAGCAGCCAAGATACGACAGGGACCTACAATGAGCAGTTCTTC. Translating it yields CASSQDTTGTYNEQFF.

This clonotype appeared many times. The J gene is TRBJ1-5, the V gene TRBV5-5; D perhaps matches TRBD1 (6 bases). Trimming removed 0 bases from V and 5 bases from J, with 9 bases in between. The CDR3 runs 14 residues. CDR1 SGHKS and CDR2 YYEKEE come from the germline V gene (reference sequence). DNA of the CDR3: TGTGCCAGCAGCTTGGAGGGGGGCCATCAGCCCCAGCATTTT. It yields the protein CASSLEGGHQPQHF.

V gene TRBV24-1 combines with J gene TRBJ2-2; the D gene is possibly TRBD2 (6 bases). V was pared by 0 bases and J by 0 bases, with 10 bases between. Germline CDR1 is KGHDR and CDR2 is SFDVKD. The CDR3 length is 17 residues. The CDR3 sequence: CATSDLGGDANTGELFF. The CDR3 bases are TGTGCCACCAGTGATTTGGGAGGGGACGCGAACACCGGGGAGCTGTTTTTT.